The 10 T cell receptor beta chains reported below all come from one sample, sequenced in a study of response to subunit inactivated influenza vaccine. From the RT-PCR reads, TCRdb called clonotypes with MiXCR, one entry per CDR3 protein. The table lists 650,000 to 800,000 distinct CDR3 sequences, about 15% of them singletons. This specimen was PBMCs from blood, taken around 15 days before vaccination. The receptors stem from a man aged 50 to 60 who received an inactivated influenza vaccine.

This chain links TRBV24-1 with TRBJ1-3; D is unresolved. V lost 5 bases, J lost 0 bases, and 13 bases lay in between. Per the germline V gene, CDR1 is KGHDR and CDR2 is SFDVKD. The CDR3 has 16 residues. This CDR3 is CATSGLDRDSGNTIYF. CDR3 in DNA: TGTGCCACCAGTGGGTTGGACCGTGACTCTGGAAACACCATATATTTT.

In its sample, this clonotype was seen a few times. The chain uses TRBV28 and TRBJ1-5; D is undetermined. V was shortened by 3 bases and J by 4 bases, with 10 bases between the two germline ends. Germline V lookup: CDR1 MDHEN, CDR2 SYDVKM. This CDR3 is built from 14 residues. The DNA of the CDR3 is TGTGCCAGCAGTTTCGCCGGGTATAATCAGCCCCAGCATTTT. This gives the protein CASSFAGYNQPQHF.

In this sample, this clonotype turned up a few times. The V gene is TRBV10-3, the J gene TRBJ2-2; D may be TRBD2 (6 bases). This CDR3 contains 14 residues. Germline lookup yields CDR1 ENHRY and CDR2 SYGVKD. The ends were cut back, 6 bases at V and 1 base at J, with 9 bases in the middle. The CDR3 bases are TGTGCCATCAGCCGGGACTTGAACACCGGGGAGCTGTTTTTT. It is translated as CAISRDLNTGELFF.

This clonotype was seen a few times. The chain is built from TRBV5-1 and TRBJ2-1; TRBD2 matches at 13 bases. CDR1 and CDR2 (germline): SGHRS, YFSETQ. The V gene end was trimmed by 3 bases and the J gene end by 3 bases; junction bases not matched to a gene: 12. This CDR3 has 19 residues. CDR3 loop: CASSSRTSGRGTFYNEQFF. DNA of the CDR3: TGCGCCAGCAGCTCGCGGACTAGCGGGAGAGGAACTTTCTACAATGAGCAGTTCTTC.

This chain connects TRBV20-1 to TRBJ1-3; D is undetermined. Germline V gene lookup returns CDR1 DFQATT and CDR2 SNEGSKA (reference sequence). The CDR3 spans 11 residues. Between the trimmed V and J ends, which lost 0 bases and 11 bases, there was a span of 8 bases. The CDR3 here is CSARDGWAIYF. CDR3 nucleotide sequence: TGCAGTGCTAGAGATGGATGGGCCATATATTTT.

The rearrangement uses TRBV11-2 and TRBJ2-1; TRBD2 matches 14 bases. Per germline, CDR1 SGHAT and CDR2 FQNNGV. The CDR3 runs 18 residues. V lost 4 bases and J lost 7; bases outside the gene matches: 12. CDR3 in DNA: TGTGCCAGCAGCTCCGGGACTAGCGGGAGAGGGAGTTGGAATGAGCAGTTCTTC. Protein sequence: CASSSGTSGRGSWNEQFF.

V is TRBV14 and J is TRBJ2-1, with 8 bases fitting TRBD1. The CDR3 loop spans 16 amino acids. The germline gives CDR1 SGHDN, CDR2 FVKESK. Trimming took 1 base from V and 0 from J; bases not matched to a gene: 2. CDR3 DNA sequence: TGTGCCAGCAGCCAAGGCCAGGGGGCCTCCTACAATGAGCAGTTCTTC. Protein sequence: CASSQGQGASYNEQFF.

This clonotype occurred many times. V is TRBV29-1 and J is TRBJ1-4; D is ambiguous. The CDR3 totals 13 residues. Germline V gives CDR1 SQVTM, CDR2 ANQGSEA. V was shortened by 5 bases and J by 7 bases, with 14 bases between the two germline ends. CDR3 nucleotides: TGCAGCGTTTTAGGGCCGGACGGTGAAAAACTGTTTTTT. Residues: CSVLGPDGEKLFF.

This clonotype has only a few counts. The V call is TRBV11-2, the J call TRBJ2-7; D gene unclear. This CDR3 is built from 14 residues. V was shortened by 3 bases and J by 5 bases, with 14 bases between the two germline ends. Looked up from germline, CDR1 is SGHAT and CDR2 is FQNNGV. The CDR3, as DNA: TGTGCCAGCAGCTTTTTCCAATCGTTAGACGAGCAGTACTTC. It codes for CASSFFQSLDEQYF.

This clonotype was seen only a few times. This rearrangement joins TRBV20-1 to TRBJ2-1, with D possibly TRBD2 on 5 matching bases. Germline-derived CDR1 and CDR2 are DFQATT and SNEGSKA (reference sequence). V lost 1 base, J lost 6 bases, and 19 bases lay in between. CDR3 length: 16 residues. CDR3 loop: CSARGPGNSGINEQFF. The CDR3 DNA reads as TGCAGTGCTAGAGGACCCGGTAACTCGGGGATCAATGAGCAGTTCTTC.